Listed below are T cell receptor beta chains from one sample, sequenced in a study of T cells after posttransplantation cyclophosphamide. Profiled with immunoSEQ multiplex PCR; TCRdb holds only in-frame clones, not every one. Found here are tens of thousands of clones, under 99% of them singletons; the top ten hold 0.15% to 0.2%. Material for sequencing was naive CD4+ T cells sorted from PBMCs. The receptors here all came from a man aged 40-50 years in good health, CMV-negative, and a related stem cell transplant donor. Both conserved end residues are part of each CDR3. Fields, in order: J gene, clone size, D gene, V gene, CDR3 protein, CDR3 DNA. The D gene is left open where the match is weak. A clone size is listed for some rows: how often the clone was seen (once, few, many), or a class if it is expanded.

TRBJ1-2,.,.,TRBV18,CASSPGRQGAGYTF,TGTGCCAGCTCACCAGGGAGGCAGGGAGCTGGCTACACCTTC
TRBJ1-4,.,TRBD1,TRBV7-9,CASSSPDRGHNEKLFF,TGTGCCAGCAGCTCTCCCGACAGGGGGCATAATGAAAAACTGTTTTTT
TRBJ2-1,.,TRBD2,TRBV29-1,CSVSGRARNEQFF,TGCAGCGTTAGCGGGAGGGCACGCAATGAGCAGTTCTTC
TRBJ2-5,.,TRBD2,TRBV30,CAWSVLPGLAGETQYF,TGTGCCTGGAGTGTACTCCCGGGTCTAGCGGGAGAGACCCAGTACTTC
TRBJ1-2,.,.,TRBV6-1,CASSEKLLLGHGYTF,TGTGCCAGCAGTGAAAAGCTACTACTCGGTCATGGCTACACCTTC
TRBJ1-2,.,.,TRBV5-6,CASSRPPGLYGYTF,TGTGCCAGCAGCCGCCCCCCAGGGCTCTATGGCTACACCTTC
TRBJ1-5,.,TRBD1,TRBV6-5,CASRRQGVDQPQHF,TGTGCCAGCCGACGACAGGGGGTTGATCAGCCCCAGCATTTT
TRBJ1-5,.,TRBD1,TRBV4-3,CASSQRRGNQPQHF,TGCGCCAGCAGCCAACGCAGGGGGAATCAACCCCAGCATTTT
TRBJ1-5,once,TRBD1,TRBV2,CASSKEGGIGQPQHF,TGTGCCAGCAGTAAGGAAGGGGGCATAGGTCAGCCCCAGCATTTT
TRBJ2-5,once,.,TRBV10-3,CAISELQGAQETQYF,TGTGCCATCAGTGAGTTACAGGGCGCACAAGAGACCCAGTACTTC
TRBJ2-7,.,.,TRBV5-6,CASSLASLTSYEQYF,TGTGCCAGCAGCTTGGCTAGTTTGACTTCCTACGAGCAGTACTTC
TRBJ2-2,.,.,TRBV5-1,CASSLGGQNTGELFF,TGCGCCAGCAGCTTGGGGGGACAGAACACCGGGGAGCTGTTTTTT
TRBJ2-3,.,.,TRBV4-1,CASSQVSGPTDTQYF,TGCGCCAGCAGCCAAGTTAGCGGACCCACAGATACGCAGTATTTT
TRBJ2-3,.,TRBD2,TRBV2,CASSGGLAGGRDTQYF,TGTGCCAGCAGCGGAGGACTAGCGGGAGGGAGGGATACGCAGTATTTT
TRBJ1-1,.,.,TRBV25-1,CASSDSHRAANTEAFF,TGTGCCAGCAGTGACTCCCACAGGGCGGCGAACACTGAAGCTTTCTTT
TRBJ2-3,.,TRBD1,TRBV2,CAGSGTGADTQYF,TGTGCCGGCTCCGGGACAGGGGCAGATACGCAGTATTTT
TRBJ1-1,.,.,TRBV28,CASSLSRGGEAFF,TGTGCCAGCAGTTTATCTCGGGGGGGTGAAGCTTTCTTT
TRBJ1-1,.,.,TRBV10-1,CASSKNTNTEAFF,TGCGCCAGCAGTAAAAACACGAACACTGAAGCTTTCTTT
TRBJ1-5,.,.,TRBV18,CASSNDGGNQPQHF,TGTGCCAGCTCAAACGACGGGGGGAATCAGCCCCAGCATTTT
TRBJ1-2,.,.,TRBV4-3,CASSQDLASYGYTF,TGCGCCAGCAGCCAAGATCTAGCCAGCTATGGCTACACCTTC
TRBJ2-7,.,TRBD1,TRBV5-1,CASSFRTQGEVTYEQYF,TGCGCCAGCAGCTTTCGAACCCAGGGGGAAGTTACCTACGAGCAGTACTTC
TRBJ2-5,.,TRBD2,TRBV10-3,CAISEASGGQETQYF,TGTGCCATCAGTGAGGCTAGCGGAGGACAAGAGACCCAGTACTTC
TRBJ2-5,.,TRBD1,TRBV28,CASTRLDRGEETQYF,TGTGCCAGCACCCGGCTGGACAGGGGCGAAGAGACCCAGTACTTC
TRBJ1-2,.,TRBD1,TRBV18,CASSQSSGGNGYTF,TGTGCCAGCTCACAATCGTCAGGGGGAAATGGCTACACCTTC
TRBJ2-5,.,TRBD1,TRBV15,CATSRATGGYEETQYF,TGTGCCACCAGCAGAGCCACAGGGGGGTACGAAGAGACCCAGTACTTC
TRBJ2-1,.,TRBD2,TRBV4-2,CASSQDPGLAGGFEQFF,TGTGCCAGCAGCCAAGACCCGGGACTAGCGGGAGGGTTTGAGCAGTTCTTC
TRBJ2-7,.,TRBD1,TRBV7-2,CASSYRTGASYEQYF,TGTGCCAGCAGCTACAGGACAGGGGCCTCCTACGAGCAGTACTTC
TRBJ2-1,once,TRBD1,TRBV28,CASRDSGQGIPGEQFF,TGTGCCAGCAGGGACTCGGGACAGGGGATCCCGGGGGAGCAGTTCTTC
TRBJ2-1,.,.,TRBV19,CASSTPGQQNEQFF,TGTGCCAGTAGTACCCCAGGGCAGCAGAATGAGCAGTTCTTC
TRBJ2-7,.,.,TRBV4-1,CASSLRVAVMTNEQYF,TGCGCCAGCAGCCTCCGGGTAGCGGTGATGACTAACGAGCAGTACTTC
TRBJ2-7,.,.,TRBV21-1,CASRGLAGDWYEQYF,TGTGCCAGCAGGGGACTAGCGGGAGATTGGTACGAGCAGTACTTC
TRBJ2-1,once,.,TRBV28,CASSFPGSSYNEQFF,TGTGCCAGCAGTTTCCCTGGGAGCTCCTACAATGAGCAGTTCTTC
TRBJ1-2,.,TRBD1,TRBV30,CAWGTGGGYTF,TGTGCCTGGGGGACAGGGGGCGGCTACACCTTC
TRBJ2-2,.,TRBD2,TRBV11-2,CASSLRSGSAGELFF,TGTGCCAGCAGCTTAAGGAGCGGGAGCGCCGGGGAGCTGTTTTTT
TRBJ2-2,.,.,TRBV5-4,CASSLAKQGNTGELFF,TGTGCCAGCAGCTTGGCCAAACAGGGGAACACCGGGGAGCTGTTTTTT
TRBJ2-7,.,TRBD2,TRBV7-9,CASSPIAGQAYEQYF,TGTGCCAGCAGCCCGATAGCGGGTCAGGCCTACGAGCAGTACTTC
TRBJ2-6,.,.,TRBV5-4,CASSLDSRSGANVLTF,TGTGCCAGCAGCTTGGACAGCCGCTCTGGGGCCAACGTCCTGACTTTC
TRBJ2-3,once,.,TRBV5-4,CASSTGLRADTQYF,TGTGCCAGCAGCACGGGACTTAGGGCAGATACGCAGTATTTT
TRBJ2-5,.,.,TRBV7-3,CASSPMGTPAQETQYF,TGTGCCAGCAGCCCCATGGGGACACCCGCTCAAGAGACCCAGTACTTC
TRBJ1-5,.,TRBD1,TRBV28,CASSPHRGRAGSNQPQHF,TGTGCCAGCAGTCCCCACAGGGGGCGGGCTGGGAGCAATCAGCCCCAGCATTTT
TRBJ2-3,.,.,TRBV28,CASSWSSADTQYF,TGTGCCAGCAGTTGGAGTAGCGCAGATACGCAGTATTTT
TRBJ2-1,.,TRBD2,TRBV19,CASRNTLAGVTNEQFF,TGTGCCAGTAGGAACACCCTAGCGGGAGTTACGAATGAGCAGTTCTTC